This TCR beta chain came from a study of radiotherapy plus CTLA-4 blockade in lung cancer. TCRdb's copy holds only in-frame clones and misses some; the assay was immunoSEQ multiplex PCR. Altogether about 88,000 clones are present, roughly 70% being singletons, with the ten largest covering over 12%. About this clone: The antigen is undetermined.

Study-level points and caveats: There was expansion of tumor-derived TCR clones in blood after radiotherapy plus ipilimumab.

This TCR was recovered from a human donor with non-small cell lung cancer that progressed on radiotherapy plus ipilimumab. The sample here was peripheral blood, taken from a patient treated with radiotherapy plus ipilimumab.

The CDR3 loop is CASSQDRGASNQPQHF. The DNA for the CDR3 is TGCGCCAGCAGCCAAGATCGAGGGGCTAGCAATCAGCCCCAGCATTTT. The chain links TRBV4-3 to TRBJ1-5, with D possibly being TRBD1 (5 bases). The CDR3 extends over 16 amino acids. Between the trimmed V and J ends, which lost 0 bases and 0 bases, there was a span of 9 bases. Germline CDR1 and CDR2: LGHNA and YSLEER.